Following are 18 T cell receptor beta chains from one sample sequenced in a study of tumor and adjacent non-tumor tissue in lung cancer (dated by TCRdb to the late 2010s). RNA was extracted from bulk unsorted tissue and checked for quality with a NanoDrop ND-1000 and an Agilent 2100. The library came from multiplex PCR. Sequencing was carried out with an Illumina HiSeq 2500. Following protocols modified from ARM-PCR, the researchers constructed TCRbeta libraries through three rounds of nested PCR with primers (Table S4). The raw public reads went through TCRdb reprocessing: fastp at Q25, MiXCR clone calling, in-frame beta chains kept. One record per CDR3 amino acid sequence lists the most common genes and DNA. The sample table shows fewer than 120,000 distinct CDR3 sequences, and roughly 84% are seen once. 22% of the sample is taken by the ten largest. Sequenced input: lung tumor tissue. The source of these receptors is a man between 65 and 85 years old with non-small cell lung cancer.

About this clonotype itself: One end of the junction does not line up with germline, which may come from a read error. The chain couples TRBV6-5 to TRBJ1-2; D gene ambiguous. The CDR3 has 12 amino acids. Germline CDR1 reads MNHEY; CDR2 reads SVGAGI. Written as DNA, the CDR3 is TGTGACAGCAGTAGGTCTGACTATGGTTACACCTTC. Translation: CDSSRSDYGYTF.

The genes are TRBV6-5 and TRBJ2-5; D not resolved. V shed 9 bases and J shed 5 bases, with 16 bases lying between them. The CDR3 consists of 13 residues. Germline lookup yields CDR1 MNHEY and CDR2 SVGAGI. CDR3 in DNA: TGTGCCAGGAGACGTAGTAGATCCGAGACCCAGTACTTC. Translation: CARRRSRSETQYF.

As regards this clonotype: One end of the junction fails to match germline, which may point to a read error. The gene calls are TRBV10-3 and TRBJ2-7, with TRBD2 matching 7 bases. CDR1 and CDR2 (germline): ENHRY, SYGVKD. There are 16 residues in the CDR3. CDR3 sequence: CAVSESIVGGPYEQYF. CDR3 coding DNA: TGTGCCGTCAGTGAGTCGATAGTGGGAGGGCCGTACGAGCAGTACTTC.

As for this clonotype: A read error may account for a junction end that differs from germline. J is TRBJ2-1 and V is TRBV4-3, with a tentative D call TRBD2 (6 bases). The CDR3 length is 15 residues. Germline CDR1 is LGHNA and CDR2 is YSLEER. The CDR3 sequence: CASSQDLGTGNEHFF. In DNA form, the CDR3 reads TGCGCCAGCAGCCAAGATTTAGGGACTGGGAATGAGCACTTCTTC.

Of note for this clonotype: The junction shows a germline mismatch at one end, possibly a read error. The chain links TRBV12-3 or TRBV12-4 to TRBJ2-3; D possibly corresponds to TRBD1 (5 bases). CDR3 size: 17 residues. CDR3 nucleotide sequence: TGTGTCAGCAGTTTTAGCATAGGGAACATTGTGACAGTTACGCAGTATTTT. It specifies CVSSFSIGNIVTVTQYF.

To note about this clonotype: This is likely a read error, given that the CDR3 carries no conserved phenylalanine or tryptophan at its end. The genes are TRBV20-1 and TRBJ2-2; weak D call: TRBD1 (5 bases). CDR1 is DFQATT, CDR2 SNEGSKA, per germline (reference sequence). Trimming stripped 6 bases from V and 8 bases from J, with 19 bases between. CDR3 length: 14 amino acids. CDR3 DNA sequence: TGCAGTGCGCTTTCGACAGTCTCCACAGGGGAGCTGTTTTCT. This gives the protein CSALSTVSTGELFS.

Comments on this clonotype: One junction end disagrees with the germline gene, perhaps due to a read error. The rearrangement links TRBV11-1 to TRBJ2-4; 13 nucleotides agree with TRBD2. Germline V gene lookup returns CDR1 SGHAT and CDR2 FQDESV (reference sequence). The CDR3 totals 17 residues. The CDR3 loop is CASSFPGTSGTKNTQNF. CDR3 DNA sequence: TGTGCTAGCAGCTTTCCCGGGACTAGCGGGACCAAAAACACTCAGAACTTC.

For this clonotype: A much bigger clone sits one base away, suggesting this may be a read error. The chain employs TRBV28 and TRBJ1-6, with D possibly TRBD1 on 5 matching bases. This CDR3 has 14 residues. CDR1 and CDR2 from the germline V gene are MDHEN and SYDVKM. CDR3 nucleotide sequence: TGTGTCAGCAGTCTGAAGGGGCCGAATTCACCCCTCCACTTT. It yields the protein CVSSLKGPNSPLHF.

The genes are TRBV5-5 and TRBJ2-7; maybe TRBD2 (5 bases). Trimming stripped 0 bases from V and 9 bases from J, with 19 bases between. CDR3 size: 15 residues. Germline V gene sequence: CDR1 SGHKS, CDR2 YYEKEE (reference sequence). This CDR3 is CASSLGPGFLYGQYF. The CDR3 DNA reads as TGTGCCAGCAGCTTGGGGCCGGGGTTTCTGTATGGGCAGTACTTC.

The gene calls are TRBV11-3 and TRBJ2-7; 9 bases agree with TRBD1. The CDR3 loop spans 16 amino acids. The junction had 8 bases not matched to a gene; V was cut back by 5 bases and J by 0 bases. Germline CDR1 reads SGHNT; CDR2 reads YENEEA. The CDR3 nucleotides read TGTGCCAGCAGCCGCCGGACAGGGGACCTCTCCTACGAGCAGTACTTC. This codes for CASSRRTGDLSYEQYF.

Notes on this clonotype: A read error is likely, as this CDR3 ends without the conserved phenylalanine or tryptophan. The chain carries TRBV12-3 or TRBV12-4 and TRBJ1-1; D is unclear. V dropped 10 bases and J dropped 7 bases, with 10 bases sitting between them. The CDR3 extends over 10 amino acids. The chain's CDR3 is CANRGSEAFL. DNA for the CDR3: TGTGCCAACAGAGGGAGTGAAGCTTTCCTT.

This chain joins TRBV6-2 or TRBV6-3 and TRBJ2-1; D ambiguous. V dropped 6 bases and J dropped 4 bases, with 10 bases sitting between them. Germline-derived CDR1 and CDR2 are MNHEY and SVGEGT. The CDR3 runs to 13 residues. For the CDR3, the DNA is TGTGCCAGCAGCAGAGTCGCTTACAATGAGCAGTTCTTC. It yields the protein CASSRVAYNEQFF.

As for this clonotype: The CDR3 end shows no conserved phenylalanine or tryptophan, and so a read error is likely. This chain connects TRBV5-4 to TRBJ2-1, with 9 bases identical to TRBD1. This CDR3 is 17 amino acids long. Germline V gene data show CDR1 as SGHNT and CDR2 as YYREEE (reference sequence). CDR3 bases: TGTGCTAGCAGCTTTAAGGGGGACAGGGAGTTCCTCGATGAGCAGTTCTTG. It specifies CASSFKGDREFLDEQFL.

Comment on this clonotype: One end of the junction does not line up with germline, which may come from a read error. CDR3 DNA: TGTGCCAGCATGGGGGGAAGCTCCTACAATGAGCGGTTCTTC. Protein: CASMGGSSYNERFF. This chain uses TRBV6-1 with TRBJ2-1, with a possible D match to TRBD2 (6 bases). The CDR3 runs to 14 residues. Per germline, CDR1 MNHNS and CDR2 SASEGT.

As regards this clonotype: This CDR3 is missing its conserved last phenylalanine or tryptophan, likely due to a read error. The limits of the CDR3 on the DNA are not certain, so only TCRdb's listed CDR3 is given. V gene TRBV6-2 or TRBV6-3 combines with J gene TRBJ2-1. The CDR3 adds up to 13 amino acids, both ends counted. Looked up from germline, CDR1 is MNHEY and CDR2 is SVGEGT. CDR3 amino acids: CASNRGDYNEQLL.

In the case of this clonotype: A clone one base away is much larger, so this may be a read error. The V and J genes are TRBV18 and TRBJ2-7; TRBD2 aligns across 8 bases. Germline V CDR1 and CDR2: KGHSH, LQKENI. The V segment lost 3 bases and the J segment 6 bases; nucleotides outside the gene matches: 4. The CDR3 spans 13 residues. CDR3 in amino acids: CASSPWTSREQYF. The CDR3 region has the DNA TGTGCCAGCTCACCTTGGACTAGCCGCGAGCAGTACTTC.

The CDR3 loop reads CASSAIGESVTQYF. The CDR3 DNA follows: TGTGCCAGCAGCGCCATAGGGGAGTCAGTTACGCAGTATTTT. This sequence joins TRBV9 and TRBJ2-3; possibly TRBD1 or TRBD2 for D (5 bases each). With 3 bases removed from V and 8 bases from J, the gap between germline ends came to 16 bases. The CDR3 is made up of 14 amino acids. Germline values: CDR1 SGDLS, CDR2 YYNGEE.

Worth noting for this clonotype: It may be a read error: a sequence one base away is much more abundant. V usage is TRBV7-9 and J usage is TRBJ2-2; D may be TRBD2 (5 bases). The CDR3 totals 17 residues. Germline assignment: CDR1 SEHNR and CDR2 FQNEAQ (reference sequence). The CDR3 loop reads CASPPNRRKISTGEPFF. CDR3 nucleotide sequence: TGTGCCAGCCCGCCGAACAGACGGAAAATCAGCACCGGGGAGCCGTTTTTT.